This T cell receptor beta chain was obtained from a study of vaccination effects on CD4 cells after COVID-19. Libraries were prepared by immunoSEQ multiplex PCR; TCRdb keeps only in-frame clonotypes and omits some of them. The sample holds more than 9,000 clones, around 74% seen once. Before any sequencing was done, the ViraFEST assay used viral peptide pools to expand antigen-specific CD4+ T cells. When around 9 days of culture had elapsed, CD4+ T cells were isolated. The V and J ends lost 0 bases and 0 bases respectively, with 12 bases between them. The V gene's germline CDR1 is LGHDT and CDR2 YNNKEL (reference sequence). The CDR3 loop spans 17 amino acids. To note about this clone: Its antigen is not known.

This sequence joins TRBV3-1 (or the pseudogene TRBV3-2) and TRBJ1-3; no definite D call. Specimen: CD4+ T cells from PBMCs cultured with HCoV-229E spike peptides, collected before COVID-19 vaccination. The clonotype was recovered from a human donor who received a COVID-19 vaccine. The CDR3 region has the DNA TGTGCCAGCAGCCAAGATGGGTTCACATACTCTGGAAACACCATATATTTT. Its protein product is CASSQDGFTYSGNTIYF.